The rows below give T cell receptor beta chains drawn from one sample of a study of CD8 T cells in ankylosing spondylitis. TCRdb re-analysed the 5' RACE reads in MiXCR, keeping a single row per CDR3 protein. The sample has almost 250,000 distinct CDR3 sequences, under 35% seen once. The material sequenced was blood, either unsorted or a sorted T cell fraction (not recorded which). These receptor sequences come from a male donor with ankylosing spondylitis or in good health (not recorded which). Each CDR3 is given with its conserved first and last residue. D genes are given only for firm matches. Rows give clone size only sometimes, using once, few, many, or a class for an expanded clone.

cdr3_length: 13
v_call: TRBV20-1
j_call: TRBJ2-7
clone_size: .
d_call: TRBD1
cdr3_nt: TGCAGTGCTAGAGCGAGGACAGGAGCCGAGCAGTACTTC
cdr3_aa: CSARARTGAEQYF

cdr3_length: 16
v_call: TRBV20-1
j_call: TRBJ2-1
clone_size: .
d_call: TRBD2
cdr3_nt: TGCAGTGCTAGAGGTAGGCTAGCGGGGCCTAAAAATGAGCAGTTCTTC
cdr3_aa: CSARGRLAGPKNEQFF

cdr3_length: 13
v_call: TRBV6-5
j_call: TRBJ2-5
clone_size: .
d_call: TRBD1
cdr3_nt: TGTGCCAGCAGTTACACAGGGGTGGAGACCCAGTACTTC
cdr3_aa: CASSYTGVETQYF

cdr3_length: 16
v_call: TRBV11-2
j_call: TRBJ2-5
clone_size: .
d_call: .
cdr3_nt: TGTGCCAGCAGCTTAGAGGCTTGGGGATGGCAAGAGACCCAGTACTTC
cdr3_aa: CASSLEAWGWQETQYF

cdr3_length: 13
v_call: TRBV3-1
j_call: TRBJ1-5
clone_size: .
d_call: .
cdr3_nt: TGTGCCAGCAGCAGAAATAGCAATCAGCCCCAGCATTTT
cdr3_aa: CASSRNSNQPQHF

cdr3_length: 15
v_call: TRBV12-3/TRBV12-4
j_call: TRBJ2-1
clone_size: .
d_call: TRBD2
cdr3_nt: TGTGCCAGCAGCTTAGCGGGAGCGATCTACAATGAGCAGTTCTTC
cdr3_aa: CASSLAGAIYNEQFF

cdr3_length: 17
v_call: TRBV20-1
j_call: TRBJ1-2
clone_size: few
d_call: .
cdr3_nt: TGCAGTGCCCGAGAAAACCTTGGACAGTTGTCCGACTATGGCTACACCTTC
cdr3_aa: CSARENLGQLSDYGYTF

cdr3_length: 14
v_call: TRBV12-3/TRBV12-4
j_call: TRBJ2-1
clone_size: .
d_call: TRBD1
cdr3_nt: TGTGCCAGCAGGCTGGGACAGGGAAGGGGTGAGCAGTTCTTC
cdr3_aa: CASRLGQGRGEQFF

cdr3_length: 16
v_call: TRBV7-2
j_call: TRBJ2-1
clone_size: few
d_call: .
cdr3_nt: TGTGCCAGCAGCTTATTGGGGGGCGGGTCCTACAATGAGCAGTTCTTC
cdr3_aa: CASSLLGGGSYNEQFF

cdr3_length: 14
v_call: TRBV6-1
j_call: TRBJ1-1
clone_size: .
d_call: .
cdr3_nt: TGTGCCAGCAGTCAACAGGGATTGGGCACTGAAGCTTTCTTT
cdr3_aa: CASSQQGLGTEAFF

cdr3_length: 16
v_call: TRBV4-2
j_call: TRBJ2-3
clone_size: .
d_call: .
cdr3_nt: TGTGCCAGCAGCCAAGTTCGACAGGCTGCCACAGATACGCAGTATTTT
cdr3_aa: CASSQVRQAATDTQYF

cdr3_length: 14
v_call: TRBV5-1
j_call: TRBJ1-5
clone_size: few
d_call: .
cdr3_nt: TGCGCCAGCAGCGTTGGGACAAATAATCAGCCCCAGCATTTT
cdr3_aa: CASSVGTNNQPQHF

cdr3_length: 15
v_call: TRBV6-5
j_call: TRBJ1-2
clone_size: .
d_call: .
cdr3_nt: TGTGCCAGCAGTTACTCGAGATCGGGTACTAGGGGCTACACCTTC
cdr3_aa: CASSYSRSGTRGYTF

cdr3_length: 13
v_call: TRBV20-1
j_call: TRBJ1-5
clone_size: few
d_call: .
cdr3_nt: TGCAGTGCCCAGATAGGTTTTAGCCAGCCCCAGCATTTT
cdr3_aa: CSAQIGFSQPQHF

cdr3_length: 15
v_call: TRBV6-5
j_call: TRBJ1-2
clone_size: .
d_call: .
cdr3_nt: TGTGCCAGCAGTTACACCGGGACTTCTAACTATGGCTACACCTTC
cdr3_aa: CASSYTGTSNYGYTF

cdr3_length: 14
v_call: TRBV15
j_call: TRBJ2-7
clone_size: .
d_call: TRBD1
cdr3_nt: TGTGCCACCAGCAGGGACAGGGACCTCTACGAGCAGTACTTC
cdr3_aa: CATSRDRDLYEQYF

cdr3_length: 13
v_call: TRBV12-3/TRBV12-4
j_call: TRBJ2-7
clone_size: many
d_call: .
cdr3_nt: TGTGCCAGCTCCCTCGGGGGTGGGTACGAGCAGTACTTC
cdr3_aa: CASSLGGGYEQYF

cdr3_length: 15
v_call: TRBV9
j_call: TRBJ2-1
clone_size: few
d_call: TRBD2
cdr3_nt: TGTGCCAGCAGCGCGGGGGGGCTAGCGTACAATGAGCAGTTCTTC
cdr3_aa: CASSAGGLAYNEQFF

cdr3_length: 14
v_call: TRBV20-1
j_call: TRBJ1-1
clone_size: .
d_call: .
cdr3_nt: TGCAGCGGTATGGGAAACAGGGTCAACACTGAAGCTTTCTTT
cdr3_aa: CSGMGNRVNTEAFF

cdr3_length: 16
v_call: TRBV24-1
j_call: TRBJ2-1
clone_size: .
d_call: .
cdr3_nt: TGTGCCACCAGTGATTTGGGGGGGTCCTCGTTCAATGAGCAGTTCTTC
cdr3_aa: CATSDLGGSSFNEQFF

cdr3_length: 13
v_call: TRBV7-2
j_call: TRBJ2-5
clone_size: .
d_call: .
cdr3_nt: TGTGCCAGCAGCCCATGGAGGGAGGAGACCCAGTACTTC
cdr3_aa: CASSPWREETQYF

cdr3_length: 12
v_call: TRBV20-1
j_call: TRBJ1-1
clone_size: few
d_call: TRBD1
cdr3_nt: TGCAGTGCAGGTTCGGGACAGAATGAAGCTTTCTTT
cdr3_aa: CSAGSGQNEAFF

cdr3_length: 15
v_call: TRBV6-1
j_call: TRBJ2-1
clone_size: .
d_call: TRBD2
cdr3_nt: TGTGCCACACAAACACTAGCGGGGGGCCCGAGGGAGCAGTTCTTC
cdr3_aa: CATQTLAGGPREQFF

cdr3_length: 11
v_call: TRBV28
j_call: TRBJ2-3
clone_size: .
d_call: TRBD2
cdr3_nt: TGTTCGGGAGGGCTCGGAGATACGCAGTATTTT
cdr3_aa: CSGGLGDTQYF

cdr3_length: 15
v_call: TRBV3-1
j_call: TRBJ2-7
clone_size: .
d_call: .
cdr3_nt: TGTGCCAGCAGCGAAGGGGCTTCCAGCTCCTACGAGCAGTACTTC
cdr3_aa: CASSEGASSSYEQYF

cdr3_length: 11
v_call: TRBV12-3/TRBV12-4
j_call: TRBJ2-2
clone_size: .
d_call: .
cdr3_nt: TGTGCCAGCAGGAATCCCGGGGAGCTGTTTTTT
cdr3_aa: CASRNPGELFF

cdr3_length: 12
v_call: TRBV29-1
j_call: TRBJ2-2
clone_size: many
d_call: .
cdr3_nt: TGCAGCGAGCGGACTAACACCGGGGAGCTGTTTTTT
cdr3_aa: CSERTNTGELFF

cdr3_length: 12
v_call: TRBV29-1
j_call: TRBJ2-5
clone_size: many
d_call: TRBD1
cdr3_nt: TGCAGCGCCACAGGGGTGAGGGAGACCCAGTACTTC
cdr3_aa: CSATGVRETQYF

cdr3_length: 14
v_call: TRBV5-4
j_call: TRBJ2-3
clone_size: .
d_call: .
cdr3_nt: TGTGCCAGCGCTCAGAAACAGGGACGAGATACGCAGTATTTT
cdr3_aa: CASAQKQGRDTQYF

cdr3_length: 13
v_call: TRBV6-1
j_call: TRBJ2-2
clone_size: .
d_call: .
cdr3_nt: TGTGCCAGCAACCGGGCAAATACCGGGGAGCTGTTTTTT
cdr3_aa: CASNRANTGELFF

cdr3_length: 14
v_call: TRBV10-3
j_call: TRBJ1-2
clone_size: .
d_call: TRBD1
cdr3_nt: TGTGCCATCAGGAACAGGGGGTTAAACTATGGCTACACCTTC
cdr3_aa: CAIRNRGLNYGYTF

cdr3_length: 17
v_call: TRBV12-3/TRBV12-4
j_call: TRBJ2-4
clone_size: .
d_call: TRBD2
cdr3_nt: TGTGCCAGCAGGCCCTCGGGGACTAGCTTTCCCAAAAACATTCAGTACTTC
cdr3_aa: CASRPSGTSFPKNIQYF

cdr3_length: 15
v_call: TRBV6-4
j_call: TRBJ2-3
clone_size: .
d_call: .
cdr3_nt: TGTGCCAGCAGTGACTCCGGCGGGGCCGCAGATACGCAGTATTTT
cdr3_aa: CASSDSGGAADTQYF

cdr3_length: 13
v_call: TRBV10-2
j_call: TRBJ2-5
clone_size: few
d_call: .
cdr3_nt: TGCGCCACCACATCACACCTCCAAGAGACCCAGTACTTC
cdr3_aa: CATTSHLQETQYF

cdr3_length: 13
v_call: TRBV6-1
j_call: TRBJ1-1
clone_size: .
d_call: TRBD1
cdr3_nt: TGTGCCAGCAGTGAATCGGTGACAGGGATGTCTTTCTTT
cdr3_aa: CASSESVTGMSFF

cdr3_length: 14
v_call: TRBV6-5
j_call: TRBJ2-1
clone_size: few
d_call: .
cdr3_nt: TGTGCCAGCAGTTCTGTGACAGTTTACAATGAGCAGTTCTTC
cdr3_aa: CASSSVTVYNEQFF

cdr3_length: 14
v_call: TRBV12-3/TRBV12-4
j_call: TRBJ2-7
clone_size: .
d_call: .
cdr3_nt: TGTGCCAGCAGTTCCGAGACGGGAACCTACCAGCAGTACTTC
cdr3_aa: CASSSETGTYQQYF

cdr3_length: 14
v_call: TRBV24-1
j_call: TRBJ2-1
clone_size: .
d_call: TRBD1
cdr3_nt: TGTGCCACCAGTGATTACTGGACAGGGAATGAGCAGTTCTTC
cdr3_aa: CATSDYWTGNEQFF

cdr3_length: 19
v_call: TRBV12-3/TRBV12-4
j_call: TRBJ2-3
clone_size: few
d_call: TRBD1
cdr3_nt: TGTGCCAGCAGTTCCCCCAGGGCGGTGGACAGGGGTGGGGCTTATACGCAGTATTTT
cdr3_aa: CASSSPRAVDRGGAYTQYF

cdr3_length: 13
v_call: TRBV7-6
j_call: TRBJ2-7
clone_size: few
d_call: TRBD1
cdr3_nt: TGTGCCAGCCGACAGGGGACAACCTACGAGCAGTACTTC
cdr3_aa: CASRQGTTYEQYF

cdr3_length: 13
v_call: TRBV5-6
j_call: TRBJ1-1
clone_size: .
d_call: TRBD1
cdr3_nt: TGTGCCAGCGGGACGGACAGGGGCCGGGCCGCTTTCTTT
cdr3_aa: CASGTDRGRAAFF

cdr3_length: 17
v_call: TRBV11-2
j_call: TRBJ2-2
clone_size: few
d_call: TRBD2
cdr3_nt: TGTGCCAGCAGCTCGGACCTAGCGGGAGAGGGCACCGGGGAGCTGTTTTTT
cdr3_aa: CASSSDLAGEGTGELFF

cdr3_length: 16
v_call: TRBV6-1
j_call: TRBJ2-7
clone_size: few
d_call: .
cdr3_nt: TGTGCCAGCAACCCCCTGGGTGCGGAAATGTCCTACGAGCAGTACTTC
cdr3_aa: CASNPLGAEMSYEQYF

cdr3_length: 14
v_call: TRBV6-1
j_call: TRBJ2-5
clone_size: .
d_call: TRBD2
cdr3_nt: TGTGCCAGCAGTGGAACTAGCGGCCAAGAGACCCAGTACTTC
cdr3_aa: CASSGTSGQETQYF

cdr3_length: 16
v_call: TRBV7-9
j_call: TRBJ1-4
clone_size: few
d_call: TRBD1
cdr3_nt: TGTGCCAGCAGCTTACTCGGGACAGGGGATTTTGAAAAACTGTTTTTT
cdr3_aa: CASSLLGTGDFEKLFF

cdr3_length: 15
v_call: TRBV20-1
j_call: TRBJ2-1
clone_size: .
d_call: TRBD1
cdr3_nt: TGCAGTGCCGCACGGGACAGTTGGACCTACAATGAGCAGTTCTTC
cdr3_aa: CSAARDSWTYNEQFF

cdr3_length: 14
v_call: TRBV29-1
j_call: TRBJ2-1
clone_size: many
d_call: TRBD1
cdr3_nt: TGCAGCGGCGCAGGGGGCCACTCCTACAATGAGCAGTTCTTC
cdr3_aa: CSGAGGHSYNEQFF

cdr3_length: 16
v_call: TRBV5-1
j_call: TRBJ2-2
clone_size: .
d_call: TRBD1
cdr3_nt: TGCGCCAGCAGCACCCCGGGACAGCAGAACACCGGGGAGCTGTTTTTT
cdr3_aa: CASSTPGQQNTGELFF

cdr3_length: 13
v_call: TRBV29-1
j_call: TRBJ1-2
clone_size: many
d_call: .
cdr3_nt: TGCAGCGTTGTCGGAGGGGTCGACTATGGCTACACCTTC
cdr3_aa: CSVVGGVDYGYTF

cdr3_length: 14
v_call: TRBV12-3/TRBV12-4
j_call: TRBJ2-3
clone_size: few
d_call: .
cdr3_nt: TGTGCCAGCAGGAAGACGGAAAGCACAGATACGCAGTATTTT
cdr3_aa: CASRKTESTDTQYF

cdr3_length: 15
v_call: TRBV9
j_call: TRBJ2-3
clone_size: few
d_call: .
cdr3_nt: TGTGCCAGCAGCGCTCAGGGACGGGACACAGATACGCAGTATTTT
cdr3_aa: CASSAQGRDTDTQYF

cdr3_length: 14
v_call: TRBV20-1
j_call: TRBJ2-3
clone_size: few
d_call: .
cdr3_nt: TGCAGTGCTATATCTCAAGGGCTCGCAGATACGCAGTATTTT
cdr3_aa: CSAISQGLADTQYF

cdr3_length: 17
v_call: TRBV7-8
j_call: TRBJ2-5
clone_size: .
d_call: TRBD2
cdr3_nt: TGTGCCAGCAGCTTCCGCACTAGCGGGGTTCTCCAAGAGACCCAGTACTTC
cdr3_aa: CASSFRTSGVLQETQYF

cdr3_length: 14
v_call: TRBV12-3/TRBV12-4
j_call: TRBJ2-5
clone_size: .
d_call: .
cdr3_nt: TGTGCCAGCAGTTTAGGGGCGGCCGAAGAGACCCAGTACTTC
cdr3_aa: CASSLGAAEETQYF

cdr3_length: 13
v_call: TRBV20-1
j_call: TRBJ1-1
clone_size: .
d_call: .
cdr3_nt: TGCAGTGCTAGAGATATGGGGAACACTGAAGCTTTCTTT
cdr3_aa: CSARDMGNTEAFF

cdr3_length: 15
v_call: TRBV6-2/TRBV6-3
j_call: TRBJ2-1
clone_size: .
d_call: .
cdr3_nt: TGTGCCAGCAGTTACTCCCTCGTTGACAACAATGAGCAGTTCTTC
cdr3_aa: CASSYSLVDNNEQFF

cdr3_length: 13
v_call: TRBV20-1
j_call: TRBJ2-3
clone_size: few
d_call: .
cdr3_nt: TGCAGTGCCTCGCTAGGGGGTGGGGATACGCAGTATTTT
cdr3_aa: CSASLGGGDTQYF